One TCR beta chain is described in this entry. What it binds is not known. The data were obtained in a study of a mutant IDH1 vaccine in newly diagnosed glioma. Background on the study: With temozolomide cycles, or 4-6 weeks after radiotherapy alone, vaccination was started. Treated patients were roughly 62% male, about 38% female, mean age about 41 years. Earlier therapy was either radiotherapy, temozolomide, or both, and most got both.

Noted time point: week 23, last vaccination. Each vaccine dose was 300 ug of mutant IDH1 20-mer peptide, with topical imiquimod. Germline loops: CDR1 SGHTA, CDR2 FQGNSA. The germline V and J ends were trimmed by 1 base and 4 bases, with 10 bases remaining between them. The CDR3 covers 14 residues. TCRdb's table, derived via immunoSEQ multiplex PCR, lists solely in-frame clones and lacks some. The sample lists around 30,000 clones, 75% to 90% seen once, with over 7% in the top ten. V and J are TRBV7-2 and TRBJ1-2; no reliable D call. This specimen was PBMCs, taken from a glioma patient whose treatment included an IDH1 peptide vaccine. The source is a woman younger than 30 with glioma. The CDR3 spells CASSLVSGFYGYTF. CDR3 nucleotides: TGTGCCAGCAGCTTAGTTTCCGGGTTCTATGGCTACACCTTC.